This T cell receptor beta chain was documented in a study of blood T cell repertoires in COVID-19. Looking at the study overall: Acute and convalescent COVID-19 samples came from the United States, Italy and Spain. Sample material is recorded as cDNA or gDNA derived from T cells, B-cell-depleted T cells, or PBMCs.

The CDR3 is 14 residues long. The V and J ends lost 6 bases and 8 bases, in that order; junction bases with no gene match: 10. Per the germline V gene, CDR1 is MNHEY and CDR2 is SVGAGI. As handled by the study authors: Reference gene primers were amplified, and this amplification served to estimate nucleated cell counts. Only in-frame clones appear in the TCRdb table, and some are missing; sequencing was by immunoSEQ multiplex PCR. The DNA was the basis for D and trimming; V, J and clone size are from that table. The sample shows 35,000 to 45,000 clones, roughly 75% of them seen only once. Sequenced material: peripheral blood. V usage is TRBV6-5 and J usage is TRBJ2-1; TRBD2 agrees at 7 bases. The receptor comes from a man in his sixties or seventies with acute or convalescent COVID-19. This CDR3 reads CASRPGTMGYEQFF. CDR3 sequence (DNA): TGTGCCAGCAGACCCGGGACTATGGGGTATGAGCAGTTCTTC.